The 27 T cell receptor beta chains below come from one sample, sequenced in a study of low-dose radiotherapy and immunotherapy resistance in tumors. TRAV- and TRBV-specific primers were used for first-strand cDNA, which covered alpha and beta chains. TCRs were put through 20 to 25 PCR cycles of amplification with Phusion. A constant-region primer and the V-primer adapter served as the primer pair. TCRdb recomputed calls from the reads with MiXCR, one row per CDR3 protein. The sample holds 65,000 to 90,000 distinct CDR3 sequences, over 15% seen once. Time point specified: before trial treatment. The sequenced sample was PBMCs, obtained before treatment. The receptors were gathered from a male donor with prostate cancer.

This clonotype was counted many times. The CDR3 nucleotides are TGCGCCAGCAGCTTGGCCCAAACAGGAGACACATACGAGCAGTACTTC. It specifies CASSLAQTGDTYEQYF. The chain recombines TRBV5-1 with TRBJ2-7; TRBD1 might be the D (5 bases). Germline CDR1 is SGHRS and CDR2 is YFSETQ. Trimming took off 0 bases at V and 4 bases at J, with 17 bases between the two ends. The length of the CDR3 is 16 residues.

This clonotype was seen a handful of times. The J gene is TRBJ1-2, the V gene TRBV27; TRBD1 agrees at 9 bases. Germline V gene lookup returns CDR1 MNHEY and CDR2 SMNVEV (reference sequence). The CDR3 runs 14 residues. J gave up 7 bases and V 2 bases, and 5 bases lay outside the gene matches. CDR3 sequence reads: CASSLTGGLVGYTF. The CDR3 DNA sequence: TGTGCCAGCAGTTTAACAGGGGGCCTTGTTGGCTACACCTTC.

This clonotype was detected ten times or more. This sequence joins TRBV12-3 or TRBV12-4 and TRBJ1-6; D is possibly TRBD1 (5 bases). This CDR3 has 13 residues. Trimming pared 5 bases from V and 7 bases from J, leaving 9 bases between. Here the CDR3 reads CASSTTANSPLHF. The CDR3 DNA is TGTGCCAGCAGTACGACAGCCAATTCACCCCTCCACTTT.

With regard to this clonotype: One junction end does not reproduce the germline sequence, and a read error may be involved. The gene calls are TRBV20-1 and TRBJ2-3; 8 bases line up with TRBD1. Per germline, CDR1 DFQATT and CDR2 SNEGSKA (reference sequence). This CDR3 contains 14 residues. The CDR3 sequence is CSTTGGFGTDTQFF. In DNA form, the CDR3 reads TGCAGTACTACAGGGGGTTTTGGCACAGATACGCAGTTTTTT.

This clonotype was found many times. The chain joins TRBV28 to TRBJ2-7; unclear D gene. Germline values: CDR1 MDHEN, CDR2 SYDVKM. Trimming removed 2 bases at V and 0 bases at J, with 11 bases between. The CDR3 loop spans 15 amino acids. The CDR3 is CASSLARKTSYEQYF. The CDR3 coding sequence is TGTGCCAGCAGTTTAGCCAGGAAGACCTCCTACGAGCAGTACTTC.

This chain links TRBV10-3 with TRBJ1-3; 8 bases match TRBD1. The CDR3 has 19 amino acids. CDR1 and CDR2 (germline): ENHRY, SYGVKD. Germline trimming cut 3 bases from V and 0 bases from J; bases unmatched to any gene: 13. The CDR3 here is CAISDRGKTGGSSGNTIYF. The CDR3 DNA follows: TGTGCCATCAGTGATCGGGGGAAAACAGGGGGGAGCTCTGGAAACACCATATATTTT.

This clonotype has a count of ten or more. The rearrangement uses TRBV14 and TRBJ2-4; D unclear. Trimming stripped 8 bases from V and 1 base from J, with 9 bases between. CDR3 length equals 13 residues. Germline CDR1 and CDR2: SGHDN and FVKESK. The CDR3 nucleotides are TGTGCCAGCCGACCATCGGCCAAAAACATTCAGTACTTC. Its translation: CASRPSAKNIQYF.

This clonotype came up many times. The chain has TRBV3-1 and TRBJ2-7, with TRBD1 identical over 8 bases. Losses at the gene ends were 4 bases for V and 1 base for J; bases not matched to a gene: 6. CDR1 and CDR2 from the germline V gene are LGHDT and YNNKEL (reference sequence). The CDR3 covers 15 residues. The DNA of the CDR3 is TGTGCCAGCAGCCCCTCGGGGGACAGGTCCTACGAGCAGTACTTC. Protein product: CASSPSGDRSYEQYF.

In this sample, this clonotype turned up many times. The rearrangement links TRBV12-3 or TRBV12-4 to TRBJ2-1; 7 bases agree with TRBD2. The CDR3 is made up of 12 amino acids. V shed 4 bases and J 6 bases; nucleotides not matched to a gene: 0. In DNA, the CDR3 is TGTGCCAGCAGTTGGACTAGCAATGAGCAGTTCTTC. Encoded protein: CASSWTSNEQFF.

This clonotype came up many times. The J gene is TRBJ2-7, the V gene TRBV29-1; 8 bases map to TRBD2. Germline V gene lookup returns CDR1 SQVTM and CDR2 ANQGSEA. V lost 5 bases to trimming and J lost 5 bases; unmatched junction nucleotides: 5. The CDR3 extends over 12 amino acids. The chain's CDR3 is CSVRSGDDEQYF. CDR3 nucleotides: TGCAGCGTTCGTAGCGGGGACGACGAGCAGTACTTC.

The chain employs TRBV11-2 and TRBJ2-3; unclear D gene. Germline V gene sequence: CDR1 SGHAT, CDR2 FQNNGV. V shed 1 base and J shed 2 bases, with 13 bases lying between them. CDR3 length: 16 residues. CDR3 coding DNA: TGTGCCAGCAGCTTAGGGTCCGCCACCCCCACAGATACGCAGTATTTT. This codes for CASSLGSATPTDTQYF.

In its sample, this clonotype was seen many times. The gene calls are TRBV5-1 and TRBJ2-7, with 13 bases lining up with TRBD2. The germline V gene encodes CDR1 SGHRS and CDR2 YFSETQ. The CDR3 has 16 amino acids. The J segment lost 5 bases and the V segment lost 0 bases, leaving 5 bases of the junction unmatched. CDR3: CASSLGTSGRSHEQYF. The CDR3 bases are TGCGCCAGCAGCTTGGGGACTAGCGGGAGATCCCACGAGCAGTACTTC.

This clonotype has at least ten counts. This chain joins TRBV5-4 and TRBJ2-2; D might be TRBD1 (6 bases). Germline CDR1 SGHNT, CDR2 YYREEE (reference sequence). The V end lost 4 bases, the J end lost 1 base, and 14 bases lay between the germline ends. This CDR3 contains 16 residues. CDR3 sequence reads: CASSPQIGGNTGELFF. Here the CDR3 DNA reads TGTGCCAGCAGCCCGCAGATAGGGGGGAACACCGGGGAGCTGTTTTTT.

This clonotype was counted many times. The chain carries TRBV5-1 and TRBJ1-4, with a weak D call TRBD1 (5 bases). The germline V gene encodes CDR1 SGHRS and CDR2 YFSETQ. The CDR3 spans 16 residues. Trimming stripped 2 bases from V and 5 bases from J, with 16 bases between. CDR3 region: CASSFTHNQGNEKLFF. DNA of the CDR3: TGCGCCAGCAGCTTTACCCATAACCAGGGAAATGAAAAACTGTTTTTT. Full variable domain (missing parts from reference TRBV5-1 and TRBJ1-4): KAGVTQTPRYLIKTRGQQVTLSCSPISGHRSVSWYQQTPGQGLQFLFEYFSETQRNKGNFPGRFSGRQFSNSRSEMNVSTLELGDSALYLCASSFTHNQGNEKLFFGSGTQLSVL.

This clonotype was recorded at least ten times. The chain couples TRBV3-1 to TRBJ1-2, with D possibly matching TRBD1 (5 bases). The germline V gene has CDR1 LGHDT and CDR2 YNNKEL (reference sequence). The CDR3 consists of 16 residues. Trimming took 0 bases from V and 4 from J, leaving 15 bases between them. The CDR3 region has the DNA TGTGCCAGCAGCCAAGACGCGAGGGGCTCTCTCTATGGCTACACCTTC. As protein: CASSQDARGSLYGYTF.

About this clonotype itself: A much larger clonotype is one base distant, so this may be a read error. The gene calls are TRBV30 and TRBJ2-2, with D possibly being TRBD2 (5 bases). This CDR3 has 13 amino acids. Germline CDR1 is GTSNPN and CDR2 is SVGIG (reference sequence). CDR3 in DNA: TGTGTCTGGGGTAGCGTGAGCGCCGGGGAGCTGTTTTTT. It specifies CVWGSVSAGELFF. Complete variable domain (other parts from reference TRBV30 and TRBJ2-2): SQTIHQWPATLVQPVGSPLSLECTVEGTSNPNLYWYRQAAGRGLQLLFYSVGIGQISSEVPQNLSASRPQDRQFILSSKKLLLSDSGFYLCVWGSVSAGELFFGEGSRLTVL.

This clonotype was found many times. In DNA, the CDR3 is TGTGCCATCAGTGAGTCTGGGGGGACAGCCTTCTCTGGGGCCAACGTCCTGACTTTC. It translates to CAISESGGTAFSGANVLTF. V is TRBV10-3 and J is TRBJ2-6; a possible D gene is TRBD1 (7 bases). The CDR3 has 19 residues. V was shortened by 0 bases and J by 0 bases, with 15 bases between the two germline ends. Looked up from germline, CDR1 is ENHRY and CDR2 is SYGVKD.

In its sample, this clonotype was seen a few times. The chain employs TRBV28 and TRBJ2-7; a possible D gene is TRBD2 (5 bases). The V gene lost 2 bases and the J gene lost 1 base, with 12 bases spanning the gap. In germline, CDR1 is MDHEN, CDR2 SYDVKM. CDR3 length equals 15 residues. CDR3 in amino acids: CASSLAGGSSYEQYF. CDR3 nucleotide sequence: TGTGCCAGCAGTTTAGCTGGAGGCAGTTCCTACGAGCAGTACTTC.

This clonotype was detected only a few times. This chain connects TRBV4-2 to TRBJ2-1, with TRBD2 matching 9 bases. CDR3 length: 15 residues. Germline V gene data show CDR1 as LGHNA and CDR2 as YNFKEQ. The ends lost 0 bases at V and 5 bases at J; junction bases unmatched: 2. The CDR3 here is CASSQDTSGHNEQFF. The CDR3 DNA reads as TGTGCCAGCAGCCAAGACACTAGCGGGCACAATGAGCAGTTCTTC.

The sample holds many counts of this clonotype. The genes are TRBV7-9 and TRBJ1-6; 9 bases align to TRBD1. The V gene's germline CDR1 is SEHNR and CDR2 FQNEAQ (reference sequence). This CDR3 has 15 residues. V gave up 4 bases and J gave up 10 bases; unmatched junction bases: 8. The CDR3: CASSSGTGFESPLHF. As DNA, the CDR3 is TGTGCCAGCAGCTCCGGGACAGGGTTTGAATCACCCCTCCACTTT. The whole variable domain, remainder taken from reference TRBV7-9 and TRBJ1-6, is DTGVSQNPRHKITKRGQNVTFRCDPISEHNRLYWYRQTLGQGPEFLTYFQNEAQLEKSRLLSDRFSAERPKGSFSTLEIQRTEQGDSAMYLCASSSGTGFESPLHFGNGTRLTVT.

The chain uses TRBV5-3 and TRBJ2-2, with D perhaps matching TRBD1 or TRBD2 (6 bases each). TRBV5-3 is an ORF for which the function is uncertain. The CDR3 runs 15 residues. V was cut by 8 bases and J by 7 bases, with 21 bases left in between. CDR3 residues: CASTLGGGLIGELFF. The CDR3 DNA reads as TGTGCCAGCACCCTAGGAGGGGGTTTGATCGGGGAGCTGTTTTTT.

This clonotype was recorded at least ten times. The chain couples TRBV30 to TRBJ2-7; tentatively, D is TRBD1 (8 bases). Trimming took 5 bases from V and 5 from J, leaving 19 bases between them. This CDR3 is 14 amino acids long. The germline gives CDR1 GTSNPN, CDR2 SVGIG (reference sequence). CDR3 loop: CAWGRDRSRDEQYF. The CDR3 region has the DNA TGTGCCTGGGGGAGGGACAGGTCCAGGGACGAGCAGTACTTC.

This chain links TRBV12-3 or TRBV12-4 with TRBJ2-1, with D perhaps assigned TRBD1 or TRBD2 (7 bases each). CDR3 length equals 15 residues. V lost 3 bases and J 8 bases, leaving 17 bases between the germline ends. CDR3 protein: CASSFQQGGFYEQFF. The CDR3 DNA follows: TGTGCCAGCAGTTTCCAGCAGGGGGGGTTTTATGAGCAGTTCTTC.

This clonotype was detected a few times. The chain has TRBV27 and TRBJ1-2, with D possibly being TRBD1 (5 bases). There are 15 residues in the CDR3. V lost 3 bases, J lost 0 bases, and 11 bases lay in between. Germline-derived CDR1 and CDR2 are MNHEY and SMNVEV (reference sequence). The DNA for the CDR3 is TGTGCCAGCAGTTTGGGACTCCCTGCTAACTATGGCTACACCTTC. It is translated as CASSLGLPANYGYTF.

This clonotype appeared many times. The genes are TRBV11-3 and TRBJ2-1; no clear D. Germline CDR1 reads SGHNT; CDR2 reads YENEEA. The V end lost 5 bases, the J end lost 6 bases, and 11 bases lay between the germline ends. This CDR3 is built from 13 residues. CDR3 region: CASSTRMSNEQFF. The CDR3 DNA is TGTGCCAGCAGCACCCGAATGAGCAATGAGCAGTTCTTC.

This clonotype was found once. The chain employs TRBV28 and TRBJ2-5; a possible D gene is TRBD2 (6 bases). V was pared by 5 bases and J by 4 bases, with 11 bases between. The CDR3 contains 13 residues. Germline V lookup: CDR1 MDHEN, CDR2 SYDVKM. The chain's CDR3 is CASSLQGGETQYF. CDR3 bases: TGTGCCAGCAGTCTCCAGGGAGGAGAGACCCAGTACTTC.

This clonotype was recorded many times. V gene TRBV4-1 combines with J gene TRBJ1-2; 7 bases agree with TRBD1. Germline V gene lookup returns CDR1 MGHRA and CDR2 YSYEKL. Trimming at V came to 1 base and at J to 4 bases, leaving 6 bases not matched to a gene. The CDR3 sequence is 15 residues long. The chain's CDR3 is CASSQVPGTVYGYTF. DNA for the CDR3: TGCGCCAGCAGCCAAGTTCCCGGGACAGTCTATGGCTACACCTTC.